The clone carrying this T cell receptor (beta chain) was detected many times. The antigen remains unidentified. PBMCs stemmed from under 11 ml fresh peripheral blood. With 2 bases removed from V and 2 bases from J, the gap between germline ends came to 2 bases. CDR3 length: 12 residues. TCR beta CDR3 region amplification was performed from RNA transcripts. The HTBI primer set drove a first-round RT-PCR of the TCR CDR3. Each CDR3 protein gets one entry after TCRdb re-called the multiplex PCR reads with MiXCR. Of 250,000 to 300,000 distinct CDR3 sequences in the sample, approximately 14% are singletons; the top ten hold 13%. This sample was included in a study of T cells in Graves' hyperthyroidism and ophthalmopathy. The study's findings and limits: Also found in blood were most expanded thyroid clonotypes above 0.001.

The clonotype was recovered from a woman in her forties with Graves' hyperthyroidism that later progressed to Graves' ophthalmopathy. Material: blood. The chain combines TRBV12-3 or TRBV12-4 with TRBJ2-3; unclear D gene. The CDR3 nucleotides read TGTGCCAGCAGTTTACCCACAGATACGCAGTATTTT. Translated: CASSLPTDTQYF.